The 15 T cell receptor beta chains presented below share a single source sample, sequenced in a study of blood T cell repertoires in COVID-19. Assay used: immunoSEQ multiplex PCR; TCRdb lists only in-frame clones, some missing. This sample has 100,000 to 150,000 clones, with about 89% found just once. The sequencing sample was made of peripheral blood. All receptors come from a woman in her 70s with COVID-19, enrolled during active disease.

This clone occurred a few times. The CDR3 here is CATAVYNEQFF. In DNA, the CDR3 is TGTGCCACAGCGGTATACAATGAGCAGTTCTTC. The V gene is TRBV6-6, the J gene TRBJ2-1; tentatively, D is TRBD2 (5 bases). V lost 10 bases and J 4 bases, leaving 8 bases between the germline ends. CDR3 size: 11 residues. The germline CDR1 and CDR2 sequences are MNHNY and SVGAGI (reference sequence).

The V call is TRBV12-3 or TRBV12-4, the J call TRBJ1-2; D not certain. The CDR3 consists of 12 residues. Trimming shortened V by 7 bases and J by 6 bases, and 12 bases separated the two germline ends. CDR3 nucleotides: TGTGCCAGCAAAAGAGGGAATAATGGCTACACCTTC. It encodes CASKRGNNGYTF.

The V call is TRBV5-1, the J call TRBJ1-2; D remains ambiguous. Looked up from germline, CDR1 is SGHRS and CDR2 is YFSETQ. With 0 bases removed from V and 13 bases from J, the gap between germline ends came to 13 bases. The CDR3 covers 12 residues. The CDR3 DNA is TGCGCCAGCAGCTTGGTAGCCCCCCCGAGCACCTTC. It is translated as CASSLVAPPSTF. Supplemented by reference TRBV5-1 and TRBJ1-2, the full variable domain reads KAGVTQTPRYLIKTRGQQVTLSCSPISGHRSVSWYQQTPGQGLQFLFEYFSETQRNKGNFPGRFSGRQFSNSRSEMNVSTLELGDSALYLCASSLVAPPSTFGSGTRLTVV.

The chain combines TRBV2 with TRBJ1-2; TRBD1 might be the D (6 bases). The ends were cut back, 6 bases at V and 6 bases at J, with 20 bases in the middle. The CDR3 consists of 15 residues. Germline CDR1 SNHLY, CDR2 FYNNEI. The CDR3 nucleotides read TGTGCCAGCAGCGCCGATAAACCAGGGGCTGATGGCTACACCTTC. This sequence encodes CASSADKPGADGYTF.

The chain employs TRBV3-1 (or the pseudogene TRBV3-2) and TRBJ1-5; D is uncertain. Trimming cost V 0 bases and J 4 bases, with 7 bases left between them. The CDR3 runs 14 residues. Germline CDR1 reads LGHDT; CDR2 reads YNNKEL (reference sequence). CDR3 nucleotide sequence: TGTGCCAGCAGCCAAGACGAGGGAAATCAGCCCCAGCATTTT. This translates into CASSQDEGNQPQHF.

This clone was observed a handful of times. The chain carries TRBV10-3 and TRBJ1-2; TRBD1 matches at 9 bases. The trim removed 5 bases at V and 3 bases at J, leaving 10 bases unmatched. This CDR3 comprises 16 residues. CDR1 and CDR2 from the germline V gene are ENHRY and SYGVKD. The CDR3 reads CAISMDRGGQDYGYTF. The CDR3 nucleotides are TGTGCCATCAGTATGGACAGGGGAGGACAGGACTATGGCTACACCTTC.

The rearrangement links TRBV7-3 to TRBJ2-2; weak D call: TRBD2 (6 bases). The CDR3 length is 19 residues. Per germline, CDR1 SGHTA and CDR2 FQGTGA. Trimming pared 2 bases from V and 1 base from J, leaving 20 bases between. The CDR3 region is CASSLGYVGGRKNTGELFF. CDR3 coding DNA: TGTGCCAGCAGCTTAGGTTATGTGGGGGGACGGAAGAACACCGGGGAGCTGTTTTTT.

The chain is built from TRBV6-5 and TRBJ1-2; D is unclear. V lost 0 bases, J lost 2 bases, and 10 bases lay in between. Germline-derived CDR1 and CDR2 are MNHEY and SVGAGI. CDR3 length: 15 amino acids. Here the CDR3 DNA reads TGTGCCAGCAGTTACTCACGGGGAGGGAACTATGGCTACACCTTC. Amino acid sequence: CASSYSRGGNYGYTF.

V is TRBV7-2 and J is TRBJ2-1; 7 bases match TRBD1. This CDR3 spans 13 amino acids. The V gene's germline CDR1 is SGHTA and CDR2 FQGNSA. The V gene end was trimmed by 10 bases and the J gene end by 2 bases; junction bases not matched to a gene: 5. The chain's CDR3 is CATMGQPYNEQFF. CDR3 sequence (DNA): TGTGCCACCATGGGACAGCCCTACAATGAGCAGTTCTTC.

This clone turned up a few times. The V gene is TRBV7-9, the J gene TRBJ2-2; D call uncertain. The CDR3 runs to 14 residues. Trimming stripped 2 bases from V and 3 bases from J, with 7 bases between. From germline, CDR1 is SEHNR and CDR2 FQNEAQ (reference sequence). CDR3 region: CASSLKQDTGELFF. The DNA for the CDR3 is TGTGCCAGCAGCTTAAAACAAGACACCGGGGAGCTGTTTTTT.

This rearrangement joins TRBV9 to TRBJ2-2, with TRBD1 matching 7 bases. After removal of 4 bases from V and 1 base from J, the junction contained 4 bases not matched to a gene. The CDR3 spans 15 residues. Germline lookup yields CDR1 SGDLS and CDR2 YYNGEE. CDR3 amino acids: CASSTGTENTGELFF. CDR3 DNA sequence: TGTGCCAGCAGCACCGGGACAGAGAACACCGGGGAGCTGTTTTTT.

This clone was seen more than once but under ten times. The chain uses TRBV6-5 and TRBJ2-3; tentative D call: TRBD2 (6 bases). CDR3 length: 16 amino acids. The ends were cut back, 2 bases at V and 2 bases at J, with 14 bases in the middle. The V gene's germline CDR1 is MNHEY and CDR2 SVGAGI. Here the CDR3 reads CASSYEPGLSTDTQYF. DNA for the CDR3: TGTGCCAGCAGTTACGAACCGGGACTCTCCACAGATACGCAGTATTTT.

This clone was detected only once. The chain links TRBV11-2 to TRBJ2-1; TRBD2 agrees at 8 bases. Unmatched junction bases numbered 7, after V lost 6 bases and J lost 6 bases. Germline V gives CDR1 SGHAT, CDR2 FQNNGV. There are 14 residues in the CDR3. The CDR3 DNA reads as TGTGCCAGCAGAGGACTAGCTGTGGGCAATGAGCAGTTCTTC. Protein: CASRGLAVGNEQFF.

This clone was counted only a few times. The chain employs TRBV27 and TRBJ2-1, with 7 bases matching TRBD2. V lost 3 bases and J lost 4; bases outside the gene matches: 3. The CDR3 extends over 14 amino acids. Per germline, CDR1 MNHEY and CDR2 SMNVEV (reference sequence). The CDR3 region has the DNA TGTGCCAGCAGTTTCGCGGGAGCATACAATGAGCAGTTCTTC. Its translation is CASSFAGAYNEQFF.

The J gene is TRBJ1-5, the V gene TRBV7-2; 7 bases match TRBD1. Trimming took 3 bases from V and 4 from J; bases not matched to a gene: 0. The CDR3 is made up of 13 amino acids. From germline, CDR1 is SGHTA and CDR2 FQGNSA. Here the CDR3 DNA reads TGTGCCAGCAGCTTGACAGGGAATCAGCCCCAGCATTTT. Translation gives CASSLTGNQPQHF.